This T cell receptor (beta chain) is from a study of response to subunit inactivated influenza vaccine. Overall study results and limits: Few additional T cells are recruited per seasonal influenza vaccination, authors suggested.

With regard to this clonotype: As yet, its antigen is unknown.

CDR3 length: 17 residues. V lost 5 bases and J lost 3; bases outside the gene matches: 15. In germline, CDR1 is SEHNR, CDR2 FQNEAQ (reference sequence). TCRdb reanalysed the RT-PCR reads using MiXCR and keeps one entry per CDR3 protein. Counted here are around 480,000 distinct CDR3 sequences, 16% occurring once; the ten biggest clones make up roughly 3%. Sequenced material: CD4+ T cells sorted from PBMCs, taken roughly 24 months after vaccination. V gene TRBV7-9 combines with J gene TRBJ2-5; 7 bases match TRBD1. This clonotype was obtained from a man aged 50-75 years who received an inactivated influenza vaccine. The CDR3 DNA sequence: TGTGCCAGCAGCCTCCCTCGACAGGGTCGGCAGGAAGAGACCCAGTACTTC. This sequence encodes CASSLPRQGRQEETQYF.